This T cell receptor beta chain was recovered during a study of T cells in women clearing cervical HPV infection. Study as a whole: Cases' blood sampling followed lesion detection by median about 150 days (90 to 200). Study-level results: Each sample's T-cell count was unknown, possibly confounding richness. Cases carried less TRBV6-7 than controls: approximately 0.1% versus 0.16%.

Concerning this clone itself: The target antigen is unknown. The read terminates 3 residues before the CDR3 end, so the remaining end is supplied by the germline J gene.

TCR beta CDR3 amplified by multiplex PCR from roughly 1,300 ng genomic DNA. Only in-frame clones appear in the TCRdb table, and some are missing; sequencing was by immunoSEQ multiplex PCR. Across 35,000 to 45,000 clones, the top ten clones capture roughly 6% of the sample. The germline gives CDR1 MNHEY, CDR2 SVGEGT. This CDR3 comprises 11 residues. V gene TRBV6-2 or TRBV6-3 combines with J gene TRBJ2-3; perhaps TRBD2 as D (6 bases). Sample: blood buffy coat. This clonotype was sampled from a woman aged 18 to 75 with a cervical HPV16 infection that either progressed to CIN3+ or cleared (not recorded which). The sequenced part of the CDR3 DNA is TGTGCCAGCAGCAACCGGGGGACG. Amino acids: CASSNRGT. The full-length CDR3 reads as CASSNRGTQYF.